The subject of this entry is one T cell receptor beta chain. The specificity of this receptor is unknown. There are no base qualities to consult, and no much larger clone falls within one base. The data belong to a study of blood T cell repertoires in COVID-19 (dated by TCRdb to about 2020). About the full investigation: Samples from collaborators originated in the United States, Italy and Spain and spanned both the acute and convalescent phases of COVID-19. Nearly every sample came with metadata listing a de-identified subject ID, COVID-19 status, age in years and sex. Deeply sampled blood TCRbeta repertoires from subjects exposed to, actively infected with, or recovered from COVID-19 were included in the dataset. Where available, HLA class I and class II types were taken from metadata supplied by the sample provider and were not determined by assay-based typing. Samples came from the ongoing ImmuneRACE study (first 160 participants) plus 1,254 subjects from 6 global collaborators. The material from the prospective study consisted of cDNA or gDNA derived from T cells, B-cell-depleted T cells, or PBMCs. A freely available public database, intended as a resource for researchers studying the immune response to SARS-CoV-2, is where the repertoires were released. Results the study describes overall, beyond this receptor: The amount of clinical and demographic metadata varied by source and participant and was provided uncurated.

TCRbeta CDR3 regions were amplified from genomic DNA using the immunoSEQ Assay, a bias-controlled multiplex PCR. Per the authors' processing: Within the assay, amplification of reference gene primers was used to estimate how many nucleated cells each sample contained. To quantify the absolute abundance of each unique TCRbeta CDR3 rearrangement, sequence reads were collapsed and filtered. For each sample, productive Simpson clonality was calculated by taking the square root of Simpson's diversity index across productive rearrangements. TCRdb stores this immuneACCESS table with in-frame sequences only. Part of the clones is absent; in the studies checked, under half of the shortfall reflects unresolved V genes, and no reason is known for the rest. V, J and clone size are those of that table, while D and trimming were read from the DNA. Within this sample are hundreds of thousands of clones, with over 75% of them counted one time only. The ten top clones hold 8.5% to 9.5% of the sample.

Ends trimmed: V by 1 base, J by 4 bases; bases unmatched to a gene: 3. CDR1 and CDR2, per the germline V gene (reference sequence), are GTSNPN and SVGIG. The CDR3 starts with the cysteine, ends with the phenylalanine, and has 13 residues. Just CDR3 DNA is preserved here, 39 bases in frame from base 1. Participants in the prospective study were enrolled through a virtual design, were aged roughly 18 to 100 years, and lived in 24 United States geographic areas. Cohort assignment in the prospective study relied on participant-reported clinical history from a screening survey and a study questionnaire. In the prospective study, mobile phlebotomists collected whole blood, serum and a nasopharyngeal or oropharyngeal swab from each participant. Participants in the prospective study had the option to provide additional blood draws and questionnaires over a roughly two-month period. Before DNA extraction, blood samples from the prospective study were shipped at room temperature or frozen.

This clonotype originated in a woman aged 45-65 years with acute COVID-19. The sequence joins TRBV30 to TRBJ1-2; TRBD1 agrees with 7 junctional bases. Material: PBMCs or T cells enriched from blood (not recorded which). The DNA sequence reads TGTGCCTGGAGTGCGGGACAGCCCTATGGCTACACCTTC. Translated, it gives CAWSAGQPYGYTF.